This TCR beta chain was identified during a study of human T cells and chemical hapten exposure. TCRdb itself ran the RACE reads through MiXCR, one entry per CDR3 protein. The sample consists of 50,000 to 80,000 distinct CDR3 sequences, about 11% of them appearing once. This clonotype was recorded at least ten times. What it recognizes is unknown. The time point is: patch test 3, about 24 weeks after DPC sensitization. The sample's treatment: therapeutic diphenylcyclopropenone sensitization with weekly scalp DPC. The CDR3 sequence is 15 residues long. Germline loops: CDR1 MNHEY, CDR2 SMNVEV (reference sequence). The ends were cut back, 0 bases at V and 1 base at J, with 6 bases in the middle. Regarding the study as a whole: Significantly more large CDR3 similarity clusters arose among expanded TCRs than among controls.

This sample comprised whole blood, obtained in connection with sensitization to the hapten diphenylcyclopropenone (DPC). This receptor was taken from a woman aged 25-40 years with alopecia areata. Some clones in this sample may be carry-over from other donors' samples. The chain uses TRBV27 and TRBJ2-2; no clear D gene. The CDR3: CASSLSMRNTGELFF. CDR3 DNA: TGTGCCAGCAGTTTATCGATGAGGAACACCGGGGAGCTGTTTTTT.